Presented here are 21 T cell receptor beta chains from one specimen sequenced in a study of immune heterogeneity within non-small cell lung tumors. The TCR beta CDR3 region was amplified by multiplex PCR employing 32 V and 13 J primers. In TCRdb, the multiplex PCR reads were re-called with MiXCR into one record per CDR3 protein. The table records around 20,000 distinct CDR3 sequences, around 27% of them present only once. Template input was genomic DNA from bulk tumor (about 600 ng per sample). During surgery, several far-apart biopsies were obtained from every primary tumor. Enrolled individuals presented with untreated, newly diagnosed non-small cell lung cancer and received curative surgery. Source material: lung tumor tissue. The receptors were sampled from a man aged 40-50 years with non-small cell lung cancer.

This clonotype was observed many times. The chain links TRBV7-9 to TRBJ2-7; 12 nucleotides agree with TRBD2. In germline, CDR1 is SEHNR, CDR2 FQNEAQ (reference sequence). V lost 5 bases and J lost 7; bases outside the gene matches: 9. CDR3 length: 15 residues. The CDR3, as DNA: TGTGCCAGCAGCCCCTCTAGCGGGAGGGCCGGTGAGCAGTACTTC. Translation gives CASSPSSGRAGEQYF. Full variable domain (rest looked up from reference TRBV7-9 and TRBJ2-7): DTGVSQNPRHKITKRGQNVTFRCDPISEHNRLYWYRQTLGQGPEFLTYFQNEAQLEKSRLLSDRFSAERPKGSFSTLEIQRTEQGDSAMYLCASSPSSGRAGEQYFGPGTRLTVT.

J is TRBJ2-7 and V is TRBV19; 10 bases line up with TRBD1. V lost 3 bases and J lost 4; bases outside the gene matches: 3. The CDR3 spans 14 residues. CDR1 is LNHDA and CDR2 is SQIVND in the germline V gene (reference sequence). The CDR3 DNA reads TGTGCCAGTAGTATCGGACAGGGGGAGTACGAGCAGTACTTC. The encoded protein is CASSIGQGEYEQYF.

Of note for this clonotype: This may stem from a read error, because a much larger clone lies one nucleotide away. The chain is built from TRBV15 and TRBJ2-1; tentative D call: TRBD2 (6 bases). The CDR3 consists of 15 residues. Trimming cost V 2 bases and J 10 bases, with 18 bases left between them. Germline V gives CDR1 LNHNV, CDR2 YYDKDF (reference sequence). The CDR3 coding sequence is TGTGCCACCAGCAGAATCCGGGAGACTAGATTCGAGCAGTTCTTC. Translated, it gives CATSRIRETRFEQFF.

The sample holds a few counts of this clonotype. This chain links TRBV20-1 with TRBJ1-1; D call uncertain. The CDR3 loop spans 12 amino acids. Germline CDR1 is DFQATT and CDR2 is SNEGSKA (reference sequence). The ends were cut back, 8 bases at V and 0 bases at J, with 10 bases in the middle. In nucleotides, the CDR3 is TGCAGTTCGAGACGGCTGAACACTGAAGCTTTCTTT. It yields the protein CSSRRLNTEAFF.

This clonotype occurred once. No conserved phenylalanine or tryptophan ends this CDR3, so it is likely a read error. The chain combines TRBV7-2 with TRBJ2-7; tentative D call: TRBD2 (5 bases). V dropped 4 bases and J dropped 8 bases, with 18 bases sitting between them. Looked up from germline, CDR1 is SGHTA and CDR2 is FQGNSA. The CDR3 spans 14 residues. The CDR3 sequence is CASSSRPTGFKQYL. The CDR3 region has the DNA TGTGCCAGCAGCTCGCGCCCAACGGGGTTTAAGCAGTACTTA.

In this sample, this clonotype turned up many times. V usage is TRBV12-3 or TRBV12-4 and J usage is TRBJ1-6; possible D gene TRBD1, 6 bases. The CDR3 totals 14 residues. The V and J ends lost 3 bases and 4 bases respectively, with 7 bases between them. DNA of the CDR3: TGTGCCAGCAGTTTGACAGGTTATAATTCACCCCTCCACTTT. This sequence encodes CASSLTGYNSPLHF.

This clonotype has more than one count but fewer than ten. The chain uses TRBV5-1 and TRBJ2-1; TRBD2 aligns across 8 bases. J lost 7 bases, V lost 3 bases, and 12 bases had no gene match. The germline V gene encodes CDR1 SGHRS and CDR2 YFSETQ. The CDR3 covers 16 residues. CDR3 coding DNA: TGCGCCAGCAGCTCGGGACTAGGCTCTTTGGGGAATGAGCAGTTCTTC. As protein: CASSSGLGSLGNEQFF.

This clonotype has a handful of counts. A much larger clone differs by one base, so this may be a read error. This rearrangement joins TRBV9 to TRBJ1-2, with 9 bases identical to TRBD1. V lost 3 bases to trimming and J lost 4 bases; unmatched junction nucleotides: 4. The CDR3 spans 14 residues. The germline gives CDR1 SGDLS, CDR2 YYNGEE. The CDR3 is CASSDGQGPYGYTF. The CDR3 DNA sequence: TGTGCCAGCAGCGACGGACAGGGGCCCTATGGCTACACCTTC.

The genes are TRBV20-1 and TRBJ2-1; D unclear. V was shortened by 3 bases and J by 3 bases, with 12 bases between the two germline ends. CDR1 is DFQATT, CDR2 SNEGSKA, per germline (reference sequence). The CDR3 loop spans 14 amino acids. In DNA form, the CDR3 reads TGCAGTGCTAGTCTCCGGCTCAACTACAATGAGCAGTTCTTC. Residues: CSASLRLNYNEQFF.

This clonotype was picked up a small number of times. The V call is TRBV19, the J call TRBJ1-1; D is unresolved. The CDR3 extends over 13 amino acids. CDR1 and CDR2 from the germline V gene are LNHDA and SQIVND (reference sequence). V gave up 3 bases and J gave up 1 base, with 6 bases separating them. Here the CDR3 DNA reads TGTGCCAGTAGTATTTCGTGGAACACTGAAGCTTTCTTT. Translated, it gives CASSISWNTEAFF.

This clonotype appeared a few times. J is TRBJ2-2 and V is TRBV18; D call uncertain. Trimming cost V 5 bases and J 3 bases, with 13 bases left between them. This CDR3 is 15 amino acids long. CDR1 and CDR2 (germline): KGHSH, LQKENI. The CDR3 DNA reads as TGTGCCAGCTCAATACTCGCCCGGGACACCGGGGAGCTGTTTTTT. This translates into CASSILARDTGELFF.

V is TRBV10-3 and J is TRBJ1-6, with TRBD1 matching over 7 bases. J was trimmed by 7 bases and V by 10 bases; bases with no gene match: 7. Germline V gene lookup returns CDR1 ENHRY and CDR2 SYGVKD. The CDR3 has 13 residues. The DNA for the CDR3 is TGTGCCACCGGCCGGGACAGCAATTCACCCCTCCACTTT. This codes for CATGRDSNSPLHF.

This clonotype was seen just once. The chain combines TRBV6-1 with TRBJ1-2; possibly TRBD1 for D (5 bases). The germline V and J ends were trimmed by 6 bases and 6 bases, with 17 bases remaining between them. Germline CDR1 reads MNHNS; CDR2 reads SASEGT. This CDR3 region has 14 residues. The CDR3 is CASSPPPRGHGYTF. The CDR3 DNA is TGTGCCAGCAGCCCCCCCCCCCGGGGCCATGGCTACACCTTC.

Many counts were recorded for this clonotype. This rearrangement joins TRBV7-8 to TRBJ2-1; no clear D gene. Trimming removed 2 bases at V and 11 bases at J, with 10 bases between. CDR1 SGHVS and CDR2 FQNEAQ come from the germline V gene. The CDR3 consists of 12 residues. The CDR3 DNA reads as TGTGCCAGCAGCTTAACTCTACAAAAGCAGTTCTTC. Protein product: CASSLTLQKQFF.

Notes on this clonotype: This may be a read error, as it is one base from a much larger clone. V and J are TRBV20-1 and TRBJ2-1; 11 positions match TRBD2. With 0 bases clipped from V and 7 bases from J, the junction kept 11 bases outside the gene matches. The CDR3 is 17 amino acids. CDR1 is DFQATT and CDR2 is SNEGSKA in the germline V gene (reference sequence). The CDR3 sequence: CSARDLIAGGTRNEQFF. CDR3 sequence (DNA): TGCAGTGCTAGAGATTTGATAGCGGGAGGGACTAGGAATGAGCAGTTCTTC.

The table lists this clonotype with many counts. The CDR3 loop is CASSLEDRYNEQFF. DNA of the CDR3: TGCGCCAGCAGCTTGGAAGACAGATACAATGAGCAGTTCTTC. V gene TRBV5-1 combines with J gene TRBJ2-1; possibly TRBD1 for D (5 bases). Germline loops: CDR1 SGHRS, CDR2 YFSETQ. The length of the CDR3 is 14 residues. V lost 0 bases to trimming and J lost 4 bases, with 8 bases between them. Looking up the rest from reference TRBV5-1 and TRBJ2-1 gives the full variable domain: KAGVTQTPRYLIKTRGQQVTLSCSPISGHRSVSWYQQTPGQGLQFLFEYFSETQRNKGNFPGRFSGRQFSNSRSEMNVSTLELGDSALYLCASSLEDRYNEQFFGPGTRLTVL.

The gene calls are TRBV5-4 and TRBJ2-7; D unresolved. The length of the CDR3 is 15 residues. Germline loops: CDR1 SGHNT, CDR2 YYREEE (reference sequence). V was shortened by 0 bases and J by 0 bases, with 10 bases between the two germline ends. The CDR3 is CASSLGGGRSYEQYF. For the CDR3, the DNA is TGTGCCAGCAGCTTGGGTGGCGGCCGCTCCTACGAGCAGTACTTC.

At least ten counts were recorded for this clonotype. The chain joins TRBV14 to TRBJ1-1; D remains ambiguous. V lost 2 bases and J lost 6, with 10 bases in between. The CDR3 loop spans 13 amino acids. Germline V gene sequence: CDR1 SGHDN, CDR2 FVKESK. The CDR3 nucleotides read TGTGCCAGCAGCCAAACTTACGGAGCTGAAGCTTTCTTT. Translating gives CASSQTYGAEAFF.

In its sample, this clonotype was seen many times. The gene calls are TRBV6-1 and TRBJ1-1; perhaps TRBD1 as D (5 bases). Trimming removed 7 bases from V and 4 bases from J, with 25 bases in between. Germline V gives CDR1 MNHNS, CDR2 SASEGT. The CDR3 spans 17 residues. The DNA of the CDR3 is TGTGCCAGCAACCTCCGGGACCCCCGGATCTCGGGCACTGAAGCTTTCTTT. This gives the protein CASNLRDPRISGTEAFF.

In its sample, this clonotype was seen many times. The rearrangement links TRBV6-1 to TRBJ1-3, with D possibly being TRBD1 (6 bases). V lost 8 bases and J lost 0, with 14 bases in between. There are 15 residues in the CDR3. The germline V gene encodes CDR1 MNHNS and CDR2 SASEGT. CDR3 residues: CASAPGALSGNTIYF. CDR3 nucleotide sequence: TGTGCCAGCGCCCCAGGGGCCCTCTCTGGAAACACCATATATTTT.

This rearrangement joins TRBV30 to TRBJ2-3; 11 bases fit TRBD2. Trimming took 0 bases from V and 7 from J; bases not matched to a gene: 3. The CDR3 has 14 amino acids. The V gene's germline CDR1 is GTSNPN and CDR2 SVGIG (reference sequence). CDR3 protein: CAWSVSGGGNTQYF. The CDR3 nucleotides read TGTGCCTGGAGTGTTAGCGGGGGGGGGAATACGCAGTATTTT.